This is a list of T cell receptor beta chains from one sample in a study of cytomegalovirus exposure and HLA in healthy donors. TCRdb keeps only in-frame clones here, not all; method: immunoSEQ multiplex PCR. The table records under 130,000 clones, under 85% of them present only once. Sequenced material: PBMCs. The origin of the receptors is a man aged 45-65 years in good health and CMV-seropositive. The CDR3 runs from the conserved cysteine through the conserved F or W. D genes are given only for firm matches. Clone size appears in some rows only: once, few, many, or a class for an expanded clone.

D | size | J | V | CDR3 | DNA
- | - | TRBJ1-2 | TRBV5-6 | CASSFRGSEYGYTF | TGTGCCAGCAGCTTCCGAGGATCAGAGTATGGCTACACCTTC
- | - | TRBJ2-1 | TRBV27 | CASMTGSLPPVDEQFF | TGTGCCAGCATGACCGGGAGCTTACCCCCCGTGGATGAGCAGTTCTTC
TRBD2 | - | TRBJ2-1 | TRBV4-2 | CASSQDTSGNYNEQFF | TGTGCCAGCAGCCAAGATACTAGCGGGAATTACAATGAGCAGTTCTTC
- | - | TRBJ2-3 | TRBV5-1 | CASSSQAPDTQYF | TGCGCCAGCAGCTCCCAGGCGCCGGATACGCAGTATTTT
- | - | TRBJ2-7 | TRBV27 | CASSLDRSYEQYF | TGTGCCAGCAGTTTAGATAGATCCTACGAGCAGTACTTC
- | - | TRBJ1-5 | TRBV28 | CASSQSDTPGPQHF | TGTGCCAGCAGTCAATCAGACACCCCTGGACCCCAGCATTTT
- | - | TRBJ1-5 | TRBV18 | CASSLYSNQPQHF | TGTGCCAGCTCACTTTATAGCAATCAGCCCCAGCATTTT
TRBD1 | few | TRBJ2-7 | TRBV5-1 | CASSVGTGVSYEQYF | TGCGCCAGCAGCGTCGGGACAGGGGTATCCTACGAGCAGTACTTC
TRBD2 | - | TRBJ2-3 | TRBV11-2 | CASSLDIKAGVTDTQYF | TGTGCCAGCAGCTTAGATATCAAAGCGGGAGTGACAGATACGCAGTATTTT
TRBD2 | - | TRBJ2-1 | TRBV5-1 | CASSLELAPNEQFF | TGCGCCAGCAGCTTGGAACTAGCGCCCAATGAGCAGTTCTTC
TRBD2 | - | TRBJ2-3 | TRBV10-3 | CATRDYGTDTQYF | TGTGCCACCCGGGACTACGGCACAGATACGCAGTATTTT